This entry is about one T cell receptor beta chain. Its antigen is undetermined. Hyperthyroidism was newly diagnosed in patients aged 18 to 65 (duration under 2 months). Exclusions: uncontrolled infection, other autoimmune disease, pregnancy, lactation. The entry originates in a study of T cells in Graves' hyperthyroidism and ophthalmopathy. The CDR3 covers 12 residues. With V trimmed by 11 bases and J by 6 bases, 7 bases remained unmatched. Germline values: CDR1 ENHRY, CDR2 SYGVKD. Study-wide points: Clonotypes that were expanded in thyroid above 0.001 mostly appeared in blood too.

Amplification of TCR beta CDR3 regions was performed using RNA transcripts as template. With the HTBI primer set, the TCR CDR3 went through a first round of RT-PCR. TCRdb re-analysed the multiplex PCR reads in MiXCR, keeping a single row per CDR3 protein. Seen here are nearly 600,000 distinct CDR3 sequences, around 14% observed once, and the top ten hold around 5.4%. J is TRBJ2-7 and V is TRBV10-3, with 10 bases fitting TRBD1. The sequenced sample consisted of blood. This clonotype was sampled from a woman aged 30 to 39 with Graves' hyperthyroidism that later progressed to Graves' ophthalmopathy. This CDR3 reads CAAGTGEGEQYF. The CDR3 DNA follows: TGTGCCGCCGGGACAGGGGAAGGCGAGCAGTACTTC.